The next 12 T cell receptor beta chains were all read from a single sample in a study of shared clonotypes between healthy human individuals. The table came from immunoSEQ multiplex PCR; TCRdb's copy has only in-frame clones and leaves some out. The repertoire holds about 1,500,000 clones, with around 95% as singletons. Source material: naive CD4+ T cells sorted from blood. Noted subset: CD45RA+ positively selected. These receptors originate from a man younger than 45 in good health.

This rearrangement joins TRBV15 to TRBJ2-7, with D perhaps TRBD1 (6 bases). Germline V gene sequence: CDR1 LNHNV, CDR2 YYDKDF (reference sequence). V was trimmed by 0 bases and J by 1 base, leaving 10 bases between them. The CDR3 covers 15 residues. CDR3 residues: CATSREWDKSYEQYF. CDR3 nucleotide sequence: TGTGCCACCAGCAGAGAGTGGGACAAGTCCTACGAGCAGTACTTC.

This chain joins TRBV10-2 and TRBJ2-1; D remains ambiguous. Germline loops: CDR1 WSHSY, CDR2 SAAADI. This CDR3 contains 13 residues. V was cut by 6 bases and J by 0 bases, with 6 bases left in between. CDR3 bases: TGCGCCAGCAGCGAGAGCTCCTACAATGAGCAGTTCTTC. Translated, it gives CASSESSYNEQFF.

The CDR3 protein is CASSGAEWLTGELFF. CDR3 DNA: TGTGCCAGCTCCGGGGCGGAGTGGCTAACCGGGGAGCTGTTTTTT. V gene TRBV18 combines with J gene TRBJ2-2; D possibly matches TRBD1 or TRBD2 (5 bases each). Per germline, CDR1 KGHSH and CDR2 LQKENI. The germline V and J ends were trimmed by 6 bases and 5 bases, with 16 bases remaining between them. The CDR3 has 15 amino acids.

The table lists this clone with a count of one. The J gene is TRBJ2-7, the V gene TRBV6-1; D perhaps matches TRBD1 (5 bases). This CDR3 is built from 15 residues. V was shortened by 5 bases and J by 1 base, with 15 bases between the two germline ends. Germline V gene sequence: CDR1 MNHNS, CDR2 SASEGT. CDR3 DNA: TGTGCCAGCAGTCCCCAGGGTATTCGTTCCTACGAGCAGTACTTC. It yields the protein CASSPQGIRSYEQYF.

The rearrangement uses TRBV29-1 and TRBJ2-3; 11 nucleotides agree with TRBD2. The CDR3 has 13 amino acids. V was pared by 7 bases and J by 4 bases, with 4 bases of the junction left unmatched. Germline lookup yields CDR1 SQVTM and CDR2 ANQGSEA. The CDR3 nucleotides read TGCAGCGGTAGCGGGAGGGCGGCAGATACGCAGTATTTT. It is translated as CSGSGRAADTQYF.

The chain joins TRBV15 to TRBJ1-2; 9 bases line up with TRBD1. J was trimmed by 8 bases and V by 5 bases; bases with no gene match: 12. The CDR3 length is 15 residues. The V gene's germline CDR1 is LNHNV and CDR2 YYDKDF (reference sequence). The CDR3: CATSEDRGRMSGYTF. The CDR3 nucleotides are TGTGCCACCAGCGAGGACAGGGGAAGAATGAGCGGCTACACCTTC.

As concerns this clone: Within the sample, other DNA sequences also encode this same CDR3. The chain uses TRBV9 and TRBJ2-6; D is unresolved. V shed 4 bases and J shed 4 bases, with 9 bases lying between them. CDR3 length equals 14 residues. CDR1 SGDLS and CDR2 YYNGEE come from the germline V gene. The CDR3 DNA sequence: TGTGCCAGCAGCCAACGATCAGGGGCCAACGTCCTGACTTTC. Translated: CASSQRSGANVLTF.

The V gene is TRBV18, the J gene TRBJ2-7; D is unclear. CDR3 length: 16 residues. V was shortened by 1 base and J by 1 base, with 14 bases between the two germline ends. Germline CDR1 is KGHSH and CDR2 is LQKENI. The CDR3 sequence: CASSPLPSGTSYEQYF. CDR3 bases: TGTGCCAGCTCACCACTCCCCTCGGGCACTTCCTACGAGCAGTACTTC.

This chain uses TRBV5-6 with TRBJ2-5; 10 bases match TRBD1. Per germline, CDR1 SGHDT and CDR2 YYEEEE. The trim removed 4 bases at V and 1 base at J, leaving 7 bases unmatched. This CDR3 spans 16 amino acids. CDR3 nucleotides: TGTGCCAGCAGCCAAGGGACAGGGGAATTCCAAGAGACCCAGTACTTC. Translated, it gives CASSQGTGEFQETQYF.

V is TRBV6-1 and J is TRBJ2-1; D gene ambiguous. V lost 6 bases and J 6 bases, leaving 12 bases between the germline ends. Germline CDR1 MNHNS, CDR2 SASEGT. The CDR3 totals 13 residues. The CDR3: CASRGSSVNEQFF. The CDR3 coding sequence is TGTGCCAGCAGGGGTTCATCAGTCAATGAGCAGTTCTTC.

The chain joins TRBV14 to TRBJ2-7; 7 bases agree with TRBD2. Germline values: CDR1 SGHDN, CDR2 FVKESK. The CDR3 runs 15 residues. J was trimmed by 3 bases and V by 4 bases; bases with no gene match: 9. This CDR3 reads CASSLGTTDLYEQYF. CDR3 bases: TGTGCCAGCAGCCTCGGGACTACTGATCTCTACGAGCAGTACTTC.

The J gene is TRBJ2-1, the V gene TRBV5-1, with D tentatively TRBD2 (6 bases). This CDR3 contains 15 residues. Germline V gene lookup returns CDR1 SGHRS and CDR2 YFSETQ. V lost 1 base, J lost 7 bases, and 15 bases lay in between. CDR3 in amino acids: CASSLRSGVINEQFF. The CDR3 DNA sequence: TGCGCCAGCAGCTTGAGGTCGGGAGTTATAAATGAGCAGTTCTTC.